A selection of T cell receptor beta chains follows, all from one sample in a study of T cells in Graves' hyperthyroidism and ophthalmopathy. Each CDR3 protein is one row after TCRdb ran MiXCR on the multiplex PCR reads. Here the sample spans around 530,000 distinct CDR3 sequences, roughly a sixth being singletons. The sample taken for sequencing was blood. Every receptor here comes from a young woman with Graves' ophthalmopathy. CDR3s include the opening cysteine and the closing phenylalanine or tryptophan. The order of the fields is J gene, V gene, D gene, clone size, CDR3 protein, CDR3 DNA. A D gene is named only where the DNA matches it firmly. Size is omitted from some rows. Given values are once, few, many or a class for expanded clones.

j_call: TRBJ2-1
v_call: TRBV6-1
d_call: .
clone_size: many
cdr3_aa: CASSEVLEYNEQFF
cdr3_nt: TGTGCCAGCAGTGAAGTTCTGGAATACAATGAGCAGTTCTTC

j_call: TRBJ1-4
v_call: TRBV25-1
d_call: .
clone_size: few
cdr3_aa: CASSGFGGNNEKLFF
cdr3_nt: TGTGCCAGCAGTGGGTTTGGCGGGAATAATGAAAAACTGTTTTTT

j_call: TRBJ2-7
v_call: TRBV5-1
d_call: .
clone_size: many
cdr3_aa: CASSSMGSYEQYF
cdr3_nt: TGCGCCAGCAGCTCGATGGGCTCCTACGAGCAGTACTTC

j_call: TRBJ2-7
v_call: TRBV12-3/TRBV12-4
d_call: .
clone_size: many
cdr3_aa: CASKDYYEQYF
cdr3_nt: TGTGCCAGCAAAGATTACTACGAGCAGTACTTC

j_call: TRBJ2-5
v_call: TRBV28
d_call: TRBD2
clone_size: many
cdr3_aa: CASKAGAINQETQYF
cdr3_nt: TGTGCCAGCAAGGCGGGAGCGATCAACCAAGAGACCCAGTACTTC

j_call: TRBJ2-2
v_call: TRBV11-3
d_call: .
clone_size: many
cdr3_aa: CASSHQRGPGELFF
cdr3_nt: TGTGCCAGCAGCCACCAACGTGGCCCCGGGGAGCTGTTTTTT

j_call: TRBJ2-1
v_call: TRBV7-2
d_call: TRBD2
clone_size: many
cdr3_aa: CASSLRGGAANEQFF
cdr3_nt: TGTGCCAGCAGCTTACGCGGGGGGGCAGCCAATGAGCAGTTCTTC

j_call: TRBJ2-2
v_call: TRBV28
d_call: .
clone_size: .
cdr3_aa: CASSPQGITGELFF
cdr3_nt: TGTGCCAGCAGCCCCCAGGGTATCACCGGGGAGCTGTTTTTT

j_call: TRBJ1-2
v_call: TRBV7-9
d_call: .
clone_size: .
cdr3_aa: CVSSTNARRDYGYTF
cdr3_nt: TGTGTCAGCAGCACCAACGCCCGCCGCGACTATGGCTACACCTTC

j_call: TRBJ2-7
v_call: TRBV5-1
d_call: .
clone_size: few
cdr3_aa: CASSLAPSFEQYF
cdr3_nt: TGCGCCAGCAGCTTGGCGCCATCTTTCGAGCAGTACTTC

j_call: TRBJ1-2
v_call: TRBV19
d_call: .
clone_size: few
cdr3_aa: CASSTGPPYGYTF
cdr3_nt: TGTGCCAGTAGTACGGGACCGCCTTATGGCTACACCTTC

j_call: TRBJ2-1
v_call: TRBV6-1
d_call: .
clone_size: .
cdr3_aa: CASSAGEEPYNEQFF
cdr3_nt: TGTGCCAGCAGTGCGGGGGAAGAGCCCTACAATGAGCAGTTCTTC

j_call: TRBJ1-1
v_call: TRBV10-3
d_call: TRBD1
clone_size: .
cdr3_aa: CAISDGQATEAFF
cdr3_nt: TGTGCCATCAGTGATGGACAGGCCACTGAAGCTTTCTTT

j_call: TRBJ2-4
v_call: TRBV11-2
d_call: .
clone_size: many
cdr3_aa: CASSHLQGAKNIQYF
cdr3_nt: TGTGCCAGCAGCCACCTCCAGGGGGCCAAAAACATTCAGTACTTC

j_call: TRBJ2-7
v_call: TRBV28
d_call: TRBD1
clone_size: many
cdr3_aa: CASLLQGAKDEQYF
cdr3_nt: TGTGCCAGCCTCTTACAGGGGGCGAAGGACGAGCAGTACTTC

j_call: TRBJ1-2
v_call: TRBV5-1
d_call: .
clone_size: .
cdr3_aa: CAAGDSNYGYTF
cdr3_nt: TGCGCCGCAGGGGATAGTAACTATGGCTACACCTTC

j_call: TRBJ1-2
v_call: TRBV11-2
d_call: .
clone_size: many
cdr3_aa: CASSLERTPRFGYTF
cdr3_nt: TGTGCCAGCAGCTTAGAACGGACGCCAAGGTTTGGCTACACCTTC

j_call: TRBJ1-1
v_call: TRBV2
d_call: TRBD1
clone_size: many
cdr3_aa: CASSATGYRTEAFF
cdr3_nt: TGTGCCAGCAGTGCGACAGGGTATCGGACTGAAGCTTTCTTT

j_call: TRBJ1-1
v_call: TRBV4-1
d_call: .
clone_size: many
cdr3_aa: CASSQDSFIDTEAFF
cdr3_nt: TGCGCCAGCAGCCAAGATTCATTTATCGACACTGAAGCTTTCTTT

j_call: TRBJ2-7
v_call: TRBV7-2
d_call: .
clone_size: once
cdr3_aa: CASSSRGTPETYEQYF
cdr3_nt: TGTGCCAGCAGCTCCCGAGGGACGCCTGAGACCTACGAGCAGTACTTC

j_call: TRBJ2-7
v_call: TRBV28
d_call: .
clone_size: many
cdr3_aa: CASRGWGASYEQYF
cdr3_nt: TGTGCCAGCAGGGGGTGGGGGGCCTCCTACGAGCAGTACTTC

j_call: TRBJ2-1
v_call: TRBV7-2
d_call: TRBD1
clone_size: many
cdr3_aa: CASSLLHRGRDSPKPFKYNEQFF
cdr3_nt: TGTGCCAGCAGCTTATTGCACAGGGGGCGCGATAGCCCTAAGCCTTTCAAATACAATGAGCAGTTCTTC

j_call: TRBJ2-3
v_call: TRBV28
d_call: TRBD2
clone_size: few
cdr3_aa: CASSFGLAGGTDTQYF
cdr3_nt: TGTGCCAGCAGTTTTGGACTAGCGGGGGGTACAGATACGCAGTATTTT

j_call: TRBJ1-2
v_call: TRBV12-3/TRBV12-4
d_call: TRBD1
clone_size: .
cdr3_aa: CASSLRDRGSYGYTF
cdr3_nt: TGTGCCAGCAGTTTAAGGGACAGGGGGAGCTATGGCTACACCTTC

j_call: TRBJ1-1
v_call: TRBV5-1
d_call: .
clone_size: many
cdr3_aa: CASSLAGPVGENTEAFF
cdr3_nt: TGCGCCAGCAGCTTGGCCGGACCGGTAGGAGAGAACACTGAAGCTTTCTTT

j_call: TRBJ1-1
v_call: TRBV5-1
d_call: .
clone_size: many
cdr3_aa: CASSLSYTDRAFF
cdr3_nt: TGCGCCAGCAGCTTAAGTTACACGGATCGGGCTTTCTTT

j_call: TRBJ1-1
v_call: TRBV18
d_call: .
clone_size: many
cdr3_aa: CASSPTGNTEAFF
cdr3_nt: TGTGCCAGCTCACCTACTGGGAACACTGAAGCTTTCTTT

j_call: TRBJ2-4
v_call: TRBV11-2
d_call: TRBD1
clone_size: many
cdr3_aa: CASSRQGKDIQYF
cdr3_nt: TGTGCCAGCAGCCGACAGGGAAAAGACATTCAGTACTTC